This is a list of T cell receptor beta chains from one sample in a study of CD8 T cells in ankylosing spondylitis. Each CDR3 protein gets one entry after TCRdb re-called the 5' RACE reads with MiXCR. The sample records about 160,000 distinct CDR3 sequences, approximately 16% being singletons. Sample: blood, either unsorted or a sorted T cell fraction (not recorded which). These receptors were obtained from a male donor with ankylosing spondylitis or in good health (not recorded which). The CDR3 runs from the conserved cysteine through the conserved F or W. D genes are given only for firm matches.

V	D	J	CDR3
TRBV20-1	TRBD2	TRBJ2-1	CSAPSSGGGPYNEQFF
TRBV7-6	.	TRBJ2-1	CASSFQGRGGYNEQFF
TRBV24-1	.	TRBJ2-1	CATSDTRGSYNEQFF
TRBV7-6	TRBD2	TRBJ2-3	CASSLAMGVRASGRSDTQYF
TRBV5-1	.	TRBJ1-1	CASSVRGANTEAFF
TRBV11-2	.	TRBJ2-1	CASSSEGVPYNEQFF
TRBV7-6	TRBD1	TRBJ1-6	CASSLEDRANSPLHF
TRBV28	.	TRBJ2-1	CASSLRPNEQFF
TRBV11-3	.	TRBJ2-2	CASSFIEGGELFF
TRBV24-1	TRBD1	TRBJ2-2	CATSDDRGPRDTGELFF
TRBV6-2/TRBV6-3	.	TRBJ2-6	CASRMDSSGANVLTF
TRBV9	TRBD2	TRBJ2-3	CASSVASGGMADTQYF
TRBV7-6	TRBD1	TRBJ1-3	CASSSDRVSTGNTIYF
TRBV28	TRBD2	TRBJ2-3	CASSPPGTSADTQYF